This TCR beta chain was documented in a study of cytomegalovirus exposure and HLA in healthy donors. Study-level points and caveats: According to a later analysis, TCR clusters from the first cohort tended to co-occur in the 120 or so validation repertoires. Specificity of a few CMV-associated chains for CMV antigens was verified in vitro.

Trimming took 1 base from V and 5 from J, leaving 11 bases between them. Germline-derived CDR1 and CDR2 are SNHLY and FYNNEI. The CDR3 length is 14 residues. Sequenced by immunoSEQ multiplex PCR; TCRdb stores in-frame clones only, minus some. The sample records approximately 50,000 clones, 88% being singletons. Notes on this clone: As yet, its antigen is unknown.

The sample was PBMCs. This clonotype was obtained from a woman under 40 in good health and CMV-seronegative. The chain recombines TRBV2 with TRBJ1-2; D not certain. The CDR3 nucleotides are TGTGCCAGCAGTGAAGTCGGGTCGGAGTATGGCTACACCTTC. This sequence encodes CASSEVGSEYGYTF.